The 25 T cell receptor beta chains reported below all come from one sample, sequenced in a study of shared clonotypes between healthy human individuals. The repertoire was sequenced with immunoSEQ multiplex PCR; TCRdb's copy has only in-frame clones and lacks some. The table shows about 2.1 million clones, with roughly 91% occurring only once. The naive CD8 fraction comprised CD45RO-negative cells positively selected for CCR7 and excluded terminally differentiated effector memory CD45RA+ cells. The sample was naive CD8+ T cells from PBMCs. These receptors came from a man younger than 35 in good health. Some clones in this sample may be carry-over from other donors' samples.

The chain is built from TRBV11-2 and TRBJ2-7; 8 positions match TRBD2. V shed 5 bases and J 3 bases; nucleotides not matched to a gene: 6. Per germline, CDR1 SGHAT and CDR2 FQNNGV. There are 14 residues in the CDR3. DNA for the CDR3: TGTGCCAGCAGCCCCGGGAGGGGCATCTACGAGCAGTACTTC. It yields the protein CASSPGRGIYEQYF. Complete variable domain (other parts from reference TRBV11-2 and TRBJ2-7): EAGVAQSPRYKIIEKRQSVAFWCNPISGHATLYWYQQILGQGPKLLIQFQNNGVVDDSQLPKDRFSAERLKGVDSTLKIQPAKLEDSAVYLCASSPGRGIYEQYFGPGTRLTVT.

V and J are TRBV15 and TRBJ1-1, with unresolved D. Germline V gene data show CDR1 as LNHNV and CDR2 as YYDKDF (reference sequence). The CDR3 covers 14 residues. Trimming left V 3 bases short and J 1 base short, with 9 bases between. The CDR3 DNA is TGTGCCACCAGCAGGCACCGAGAGAACACTGAAGCTTTCTTT. It encodes CATSRHRENTEAFF.

The chain uses TRBV27 and TRBJ2-5; maybe TRBD1 (6 bases). Germline values: CDR1 MNHEY, CDR2 SMNVEV (reference sequence). There are 16 residues in the CDR3. V was clipped by 5 bases and J by 5 bases, with 21 bases between them. The CDR3 loop is CASSPYYGGHPETQYF. CDR3 sequence (DNA): TGTGCCAGCAGTCCCTACTATGGGGGCCATCCGGAGACCCAGTACTTC.

V is TRBV27 and J is TRBJ2-1; no clear D gene. V was shortened by 5 bases and J by 5 bases, with 4 bases between the two germline ends. CDR1 is MNHEY, CDR2 SMNVEV, per germline (reference sequence). The CDR3 is 11 amino acids. The CDR3, as DNA: TGTGCCAGCAGTAGCCACAATGAGCAGTTCTTC. Its protein is CASSSHNEQFF.

The V call is TRBV28, the J call TRBJ2-7; D call uncertain. This CDR3 has 13 residues. V was cut by 7 bases and J by 3 bases, with 13 bases left in between. Germline CDR1 reads MDHEN; CDR2 reads SYDVKM. CDR3 residues: CASNWAPYYEQYF. The CDR3 DNA reads as TGTGCCAGCAATTGGGCTCCATACTACGAGCAGTACTTC. Full variable domain (remainder filled in from reference TRBV28 and TRBJ2-7): DVKVTQSSRYLVKRTGEKVFLECVQDMDHENMFWYRQDPGLGLRLIYFSYDVKMKEKGDIPEGYSVSREKKERFSLILESASTNQTSMYLCASNWAPYYEQYFGPGTRLTVT.

V is TRBV15 and J is TRBJ1-1; D ambiguous. V lost 5 bases and J lost 0, with 10 bases in between. The length of the CDR3 is 14 residues. The V gene's germline CDR1 is LNHNV and CDR2 YYDKDF (reference sequence). The CDR3 sequence is CATSSTRMNTEAFF. CDR3 nucleotides: TGTGCCACCAGCTCGACACGCATGAACACTGAAGCTTTCTTT.

The chain recombines TRBV6-6 with TRBJ1-6; tentative D call: TRBD1 (5 bases). Trimming cost V 5 bases and J 10 bases, with 15 bases left between them. The CDR3 extends over 14 amino acids. Germline-derived CDR1 and CDR2 are MNHNY and SVGAGI (reference sequence). CDR3 coding DNA: TGTGCCAGCAGTCGGGGGGGGAAGAGCTCACCCCTCCACTTT. It translates to CASSRGGKSSPLHF.

CDR3 bases: TGTGCCAGCAGTTTATCCGCGGGAGCGTACTCGGTTGAGCAGTTCTTC. It encodes CASSLSAGAYSVEQFF. V gene TRBV27 combines with J gene TRBJ2-1; 7 bases line up with TRBD2. Germline CDR1 MNHEY, CDR2 SMNVEV (reference sequence). The CDR3 loop spans 16 amino acids. The V segment lost 0 bases and the J segment 9 bases; nucleotides outside the gene matches: 11.

The rearrangement uses TRBV25-1 and TRBJ2-7, with 9 positions matching TRBD1. The CDR3 spans 14 residues. Germline-derived CDR1 and CDR2 are MGHDK and SYGVNS. V dropped 6 bases and J dropped 3; count of bases not matched to a gene: 6. The CDR3 DNA reads as TGTGCCAGCAGCGACAGGGGGGGAGGCTACGAGCAGTACTTC. As protein: CASSDRGGGYEQYF.

This chain connects TRBV14 to TRBJ1-1; no firm D call. In germline, CDR1 is SGHDN, CDR2 FVKESK. The CDR3 spans 19 residues. Trimming took off 0 bases at V and 0 bases at J, with 20 bases between the two ends. The CDR3 DNA sequence: TGTGCCAGCAGCCAAGATCGGCGAGGGCGCGGGTGGATGAACACTGAAGCTTTCTTT. The encoded protein is CASSQDRRGRGWMNTEAFF.

CDR3 in amino acids: CASSFHISGGYGYTF. The CDR3 bases are TGTGCCAGCAGTTTTCACATCTCGGGGGGGTATGGCTACACCTTC. V gene TRBV28 combines with J gene TRBJ1-2; possible D gene TRBD1, 5 bases. CDR1 and CDR2 (germline): MDHEN, SYDVKM. This CDR3 has 15 residues. With 3 bases removed from V and 5 bases from J, the gap between germline ends came to 16 bases.

V and J are TRBV19 and TRBJ2-7; D call uncertain. Germline V gene data show CDR1 as LNHDA and CDR2 as SQIVND (reference sequence). This CDR3 has 16 residues. V lost 5 bases and J lost 0, with 17 bases in between. As DNA, the CDR3 is TGTGCCAGTAGTGAGCACCCCCCCCGTATCTCCTACGAGCAGTACTTC. It specifies CASSEHPPRISYEQYF.

The rearrangement joins TRBV28 to TRBJ2-7; TRBD1 might be the D (6 bases). The CDR3 runs 14 residues. From germline, CDR1 is MDHEN and CDR2 SYDVKM. The germline V and J ends were trimmed by 11 bases and 2 bases, with 19 bases remaining between them. This chain's CDR3 is CAVHRGQGPYEQYF. The CDR3 DNA reads as TGTGCCGTACACCGAGGGCAGGGGCCCTACGAGCAGTACTTC. The entire variable domain, with the rest obtained from reference TRBV28 and TRBJ2-7, is as follows: DVKVTQSSRYLVKRTGEKVFLECVQDMDHENMFWYRQDPGLGLRLIYFSYDVKMKEKGDIPEGYSVSREKKERFSLILESASTNQTSMYLCAVHRGQGPYEQYFGPGTRLTVT.

The J gene is TRBJ1-5, the V gene TRBV4-1; D is perhaps TRBD1 (6 bases). The CDR3 runs 18 residues. CDR1 and CDR2 (germline): MGHRA, YSYEKL. The V end was cut by 4 bases, the J end by 3 bases, with 22 bases between. CDR3 DNA sequence: TGCGCCAGCAGCCCCCTCCCGGCCGGGACATTCCTCAATCAGCCCCAGCATTTT. Protein product: CASSPLPAGTFLNQPQHF.

This chain links TRBV5-4 with TRBJ1-2; 7 nucleotides line up with TRBD1. CDR3 length equals 18 residues. CDR1 and CDR2 from the germline V gene are SGHNT and YYREEE (reference sequence). V was pared by 0 bases and J by 5 bases, with 16 bases of the junction left unmatched. The CDR3 sequence: CASSLAVSGRGRTYGYTF. The CDR3 DNA sequence: TGTGCCAGCAGCTTGGCCGTATCTGGGAGGGGGCGAACTTATGGCTACACCTTC.

The chain combines TRBV29-1 with TRBJ2-1, with TRBD2 matching over 10 bases. CDR1 SQVTM and CDR2 ANQGSEA come from the germline V gene. V gave up 1 base and J gave up 3 bases; unmatched junction bases: 3. The CDR3 totals 15 residues. Written as DNA, the CDR3 is TGCAGCGTTGAAGCTCTAGCGGGAGTCTACAATGAGCAGTTCTTC. Amino acid sequence: CSVEALAGVYNEQFF.

Details on this clone: This same CDR3 is encoded by further DNA sequences in the sample. The chain has TRBV28 and TRBJ2-7; a weak D match, TRBD1 (6 bases). The V gene lost 7 bases and the J gene lost 1 base, with 11 bases spanning the gap. From germline, CDR1 is MDHEN and CDR2 SYDVKM. The CDR3 is made up of 13 amino acids. CDR3: CASTRGHSYEQYF. Here the CDR3 DNA reads TGTGCCAGCACTAGGGGACATTCCTACGAGCAGTACTTC.

The chain's CDR3 is CASSLSSREYNEQFF. For the CDR3, the DNA is TGTGCCAGCAGCTTAAGTAGTCGGGAATACAATGAGCAGTTCTTC. The chain uses TRBV7-9 and TRBJ2-1, with D possibly matching TRBD2 (5 bases). Between the trimmed V and J ends, which lost 2 bases and 4 bases, there was a span of 12 bases. Germline-derived CDR1 and CDR2 are SEHNR and FQNEAQ (reference sequence). The CDR3 spans 15 residues.

The J gene is TRBJ1-2, the V gene TRBV12-5; TRBD1 agrees at 11 bases. The germline V gene encodes CDR1 LGHNT and CDR2 FRNRAP. The CDR3 spans 15 residues. J was trimmed by 7 bases and V by 3 bases; bases with no gene match: 7. The CDR3 DNA sequence: TGTGCTAGTGGTTTCGGACAGGGGGCATTGGGTGGCTACACCTTC. It specifies CASGFGQGALGGYTF.

The V and J genes are TRBV9 and TRBJ2-7; 10 bases are shared with TRBD2. CDR1 is SGDLS and CDR2 is YYNGEE in the germline V gene. V was clipped by 4 bases and J by 2 bases; unmatched bases: 6. The CDR3 is 15 residues long. The CDR3 nucleotides are TGTGCCAGCAGCCCCGTAGCGGGGGGCACCTACGAGCAGTACTTC. This encodes CASSPVAGGTYEQYF.

The chain links TRBV7-9 to TRBJ1-4; 7 nucleotides align to TRBD1. CDR3 length equals 15 residues. V shed 5 bases, J shed 3 bases, and the junction held 6 bases outside the gene matches. In germline, CDR1 is SEHNR, CDR2 FQNEAQ (reference sequence). The CDR3 loop reads CASSLIQGANEKLFF. As DNA, the CDR3 is TGTGCCAGCAGCCTTATTCAGGGGGCTAATGAAAAACTGTTTTTT.

The chain employs TRBV11-2 and TRBJ2-2; 14 nucleotides match TRBD2. The CDR3 runs to 16 residues. Germline values: CDR1 SGHAT, CDR2 FQNNGV. V lost 1 base, J lost 7 bases, and 2 bases stayed unmatched. The DNA of the CDR3 is TGTGCCAGCAGCTTAGCCGGGACTAGCGGGAGCGGGGAGCTGTTTTTT. It codes for CASSLAGTSGSGELFF. The full variable domain, its missing parts supplied by reference TRBV11-2 and TRBJ2-2, is EAGVAQSPRYKIIEKRQSVAFWCNPISGHATLYWYQQILGQGPKLLIQFQNNGVVDDSQLPKDRFSAERLKGVDSTLKIQPAKLEDSAVYLCASSLAGTSGSGELFFGEGSRLTVL.

The chain recombines TRBV28 with TRBJ2-1; D tentatively reads TRBD1 or TRBD2 (5 bases each). The CDR3 covers 14 residues. V lost 6 bases, J lost 9 bases, and 18 bases lay in between. Germline CDR1 reads MDHEN; CDR2 reads SYDVKM. The CDR3 coding sequence is TGTGCCAGCAGGGGGACGTCGCAGGCGGGTGAGCAGTTCTTC. This sequence encodes CASRGTSQAGEQFF.

This sequence joins TRBV27 and TRBJ2-7, with 9 bases fitting TRBD2. With V trimmed by 4 bases and J by 5 bases, 6 bases remained unmatched. Germline V CDR1 and CDR2: MNHEY, SMNVEV (reference sequence). The CDR3 has 14 residues. CDR3 sequence reads: CASSYGGRADEQYF. CDR3 nucleotides: TGTGCCAGCAGTTACGGCGGGAGGGCCGACGAGCAGTACTTC.

The rearrangement joins TRBV7-9 to TRBJ2-5; a possible D gene is TRBD1 (6 bases). The CDR3 is 17 residues long. The ends were cut back, 6 bases at V and 5 bases at J, with 25 bases in the middle. In germline, CDR1 is SEHNR, CDR2 FQNEAQ (reference sequence). CDR3 amino acids: CASSARMRQKQGETQYF. The CDR3 DNA follows: TGTGCCAGCAGTGCCAGGATGCGGCAAAAGCAGGGGGAGACCCAGTACTTC.